This T cell receptor (beta chain) stems from a study of radiation and T cells in renal cell carcinoma. Described time point: blood 4 weeks post-SBRT, at nephrectomy. The sample's treatment: 15 Gy SBRT to primary tumor, nephrectomy 4 weeks later. Profiling relied on immunoSEQ multiplex PCR, and the TCRdb table lists in-frame clones only, not all of them. This sample yields 120,000 to 150,000 clones, of which roughly 90% are seen a single time; less than 20% belongs to the top ten. Sequencing used blood, obtained from a patient whose treatment included radiotherapy and nephrectomy. The TCR comes from a woman aged 45-59 years with renal cell carcinoma.

CDR3: CASSTRAPYEQYF. The DNA of the CDR3 is TGTGCCAGCTCTACCCGGGCCCCCTACGAGCAGTACTTC. V is TRBV28 and J is TRBJ2-7, with D unclear. The CDR3 sequence is 13 residues long. The V and J ends lost 8 bases and 2 bases respectively, with 13 bases between them. Germline V gene lookup returns CDR1 MDHEN and CDR2 SYDVKM.